One T cell receptor beta chain is described in this entry. The sample comes from a study of shared clonotypes between healthy human individuals. Study-wide context: Every donor yielded three CD4 naive, three CD4 memory, two CD8 naive and one CD8 memory plate.

Genomic DNA of each subset was evenly split across several immunoSEQ plates. Some 30,000 T cell genomes, or approximately 190 ng DNA, went into the sorted-subset replicate PCRs. Produced via immunoSEQ multiplex PCR; TCRdb's table is partial and in-frame only. The sample comprises around 2,100,000 clones, roughly 95% of which are singletons, and more than 0.9% rests with the top ten. CD45RO-negative cells were positively selected for CCR7, leaving out terminally differentiated effector memory CD45RA+ cells. Input material: naive CD8+ T cells sorted from blood. This receptor was taken from a man younger than 35 in good health.

CDR3 in amino acids: CASSSVGLDTQYF. The CDR3 DNA is TGTGCCAGCAGCTCAGTGGGGTTAGATACGCAGTATTTT. The chain is built from TRBV7-9 and TRBJ2-3; D uncertain. CDR1 is SEHNR, CDR2 FQNEAQ, per germline (reference sequence). V dropped 4 bases and J dropped 5 bases, with 10 bases sitting between them. The CDR3 covers 13 residues.